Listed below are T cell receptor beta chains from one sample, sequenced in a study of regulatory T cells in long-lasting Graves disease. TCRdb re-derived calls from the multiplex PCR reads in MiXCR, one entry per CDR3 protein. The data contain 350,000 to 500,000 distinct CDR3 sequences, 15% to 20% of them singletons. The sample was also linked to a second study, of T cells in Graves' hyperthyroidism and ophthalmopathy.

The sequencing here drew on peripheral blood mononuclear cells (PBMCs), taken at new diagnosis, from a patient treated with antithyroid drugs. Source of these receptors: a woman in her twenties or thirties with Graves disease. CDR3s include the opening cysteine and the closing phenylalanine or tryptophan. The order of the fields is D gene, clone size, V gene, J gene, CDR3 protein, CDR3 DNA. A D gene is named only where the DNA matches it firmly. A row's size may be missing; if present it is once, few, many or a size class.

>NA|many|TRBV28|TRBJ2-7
CASSLVPGGGAYEQYF
TGTGCCAGCAGTTTAGTACCAGGGGGAGGGGCCTACGAGCAGTACTTC
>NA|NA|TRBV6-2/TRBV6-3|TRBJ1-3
CASSPGYSGNTIYF
TGTGCCAGCAGTCCGGGATACTCTGGAAACACCATATATTTT
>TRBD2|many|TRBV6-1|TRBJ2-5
CASSPGTSEETQYF
TGTGCCAGCAGTCCCGGGACTAGCGAAGAGACCCAGTACTTC
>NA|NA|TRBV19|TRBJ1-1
CASSIRGKYTEAFF
TGTGCCAGTAGTATAAGGGGGAAATACACTGAAGCTTTCTTT
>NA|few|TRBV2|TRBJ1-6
CASSEGGEIYSPLHF
TGTGCCAGCAGTGAAGGGGGTGAGATTTATTCACCCCTCCACTTT
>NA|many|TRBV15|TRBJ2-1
CATTGLNYNEQFF
TGTGCCACCACCGGACTAAATTACAATGAGCAGTTCTTC
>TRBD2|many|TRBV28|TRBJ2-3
CASRPSWGRASTDTQYF
TGTGCCAGCAGGCCCTCCTGGGGGAGGGCGAGCACAGATACGCAGTATTTT
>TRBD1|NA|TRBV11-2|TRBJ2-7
CASSSGTGWEGQYF
TGTGCCAGCAGCTCCGGGACAGGGTGGGAAGGGCAGTACTTC
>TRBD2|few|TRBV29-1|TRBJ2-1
CSHYSGRGNEQFF
TGCAGCCATTACAGCGGGAGAGGTAATGAGCAGTTCTTC
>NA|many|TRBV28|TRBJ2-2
CATQTKGTPGSGELFF
TGTGCCACCCAAACTAAGGGGACTCCGGGGTCCGGGGAGCTGTTTTTT
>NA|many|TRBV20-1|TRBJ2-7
CSGLDRGIYEQYF
TGCAGTGGGCTGGACCGCGGAATTTACGAGCAGTACTTC
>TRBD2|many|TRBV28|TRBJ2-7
CASSFGSGRETQLRRGGYEQYF
TGTGCCAGCAGTTTTGGTAGCGGGAGAGAAACCCAACTTCGACGGGGGGGCTACGAGCAGTACTTC
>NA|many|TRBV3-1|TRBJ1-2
CASSQDGAQDF
TGTGCCAGCAGCCAAGATGGAGCACAGGACTTC
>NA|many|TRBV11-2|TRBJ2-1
CASSLNSVNEQFF
TGTGCCAGCAGCTTAAATAGCGTTAATGAGCAGTTCTTC
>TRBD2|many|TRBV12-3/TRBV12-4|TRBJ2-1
CASRPLAGATYNEQFF
TGTGCCAGCAGGCCCCTAGCGGGCGCGACCTACAATGAGCAGTTCTTC
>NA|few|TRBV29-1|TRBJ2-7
CSVAYSPYEQYF
TGCAGCGTTGCCTACAGCCCCTACGAGCAGTACTTC
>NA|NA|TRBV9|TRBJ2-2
CASSVGRGYGELFF
TGTGCCAGCAGCGTAGGAAGGGGGTACGGGGAGCTGTTTTTT
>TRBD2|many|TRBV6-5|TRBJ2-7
CASSYTGGVSYEQYF
TGTGCCAGCAGTTACACGGGAGGCGTATCCTACGAGCAGTACTTC
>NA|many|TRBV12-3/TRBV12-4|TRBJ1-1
CASSLSQGWNTEAFF
TGTGCCAGCAGTTTATCTCAGGGTTGGAACACTGAAGCTTTCTTT
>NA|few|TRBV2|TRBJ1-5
CASSEPSDSRSNQPQHF
TGTGCCAGCAGTGAACCTTCCGACAGTCGGAGCAATCAGCCCCAGCATTTT
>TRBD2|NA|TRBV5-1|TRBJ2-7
CASSFHRGGLAGTYEQYF
TGCGCCAGCAGCTTCCACCGCGGGGGGCTAGCGGGTACCTACGAGCAGTACTTC
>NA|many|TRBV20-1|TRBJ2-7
CSATRGYEQYF
TGCAGTGCCACCCGGGGGTACGAGCAGTACTTC
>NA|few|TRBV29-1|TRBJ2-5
CSVEEVGGTQETQYF
TGCAGCGTTGAAGAGGTCGGAGGGACCCAAGAGACCCAGTACTTC
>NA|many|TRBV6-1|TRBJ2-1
CASSEVAGTKEGQFF
TGTGCCAGCAGTGAAGTTGCGGGAACGAAGGAAGGGCAGTTCTTC
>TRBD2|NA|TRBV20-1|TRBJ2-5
CSARDPRTSGSRSTQYF
TGCAGTGCTAGAGATCCCCGGACTAGCGGGAGTAGGAGTACCCAGTACTTC
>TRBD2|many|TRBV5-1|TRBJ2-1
CASNSGLAGVWGNEQFF
TGCGCCAGCAACTCGGGACTAGCGGGAGTTTGGGGGAATGAGCAGTTCTTC
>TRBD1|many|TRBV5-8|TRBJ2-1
CASSLRDRAGEQFF
TGTGCCAGCAGCCTGAGGGACAGGGCAGGTGAGCAGTTCTTC